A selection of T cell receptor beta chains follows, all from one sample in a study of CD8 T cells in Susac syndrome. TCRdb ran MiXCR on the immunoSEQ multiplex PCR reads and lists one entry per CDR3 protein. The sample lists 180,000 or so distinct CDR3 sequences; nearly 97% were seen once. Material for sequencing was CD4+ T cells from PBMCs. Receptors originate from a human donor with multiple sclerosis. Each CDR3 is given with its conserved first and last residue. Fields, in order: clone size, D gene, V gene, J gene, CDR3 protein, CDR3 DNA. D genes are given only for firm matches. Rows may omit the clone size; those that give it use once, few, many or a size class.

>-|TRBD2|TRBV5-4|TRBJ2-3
CASSRRGTSGDTQYF
TGTGCCAGCAGCCGAAGGGGGACTAGCGGGGATACGCAGTATTTT
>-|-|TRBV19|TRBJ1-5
CASSMPPGQPQHF
TGTGCCAGTAGTATGCCCCCCGGGCAGCCCCAGCATTTT
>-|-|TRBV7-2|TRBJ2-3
CASSFGSYDTQYF
TGTGCCAGCAGCTTCGGTTCCTACGATACGCAGTATTTT
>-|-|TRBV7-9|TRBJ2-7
CASSSLGKGVDHSYEQYF
TGTGCCAGCAGCTCACTTGGTAAGGGGGTCGACCACTCCTACGAGCAGTACTTC
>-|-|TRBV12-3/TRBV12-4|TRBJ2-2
CASSYSANTGELFF
TGTGCCAGCAGTTACTCAGCTAACACCGGGGAGCTGTTTTTT
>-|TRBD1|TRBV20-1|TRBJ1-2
CSARNRDRGGYGYTF
TGCAGTGCTAGGAACCGGGACAGAGGAGGCTATGGCTACACCTTC
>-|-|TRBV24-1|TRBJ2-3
CATSSLFSDTQYF
TGTGCCACCAGTTCCCTTTTCTCAGATACGCAGTATTTT
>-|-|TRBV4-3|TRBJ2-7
CASSQGWGEYYEQYF
TGCGCCAGCAGCCAGGGCTGGGGGGAATACTACGAGCAGTACTTC
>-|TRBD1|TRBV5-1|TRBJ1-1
CASRGQGSSTEAFF
TGCGCCAGCAGAGGACAGGGATCTTCGACTGAAGCTTTCTTT
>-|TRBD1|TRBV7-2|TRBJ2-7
CASSLAGQGLLEQYF
TGTGCCAGCAGCTTAGCAGGACAGGGGTTACTCGAGCAGTACTTC
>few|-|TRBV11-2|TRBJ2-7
CASSLSYMTEFGEQYF
TGTGCCAGCAGCTTGTCGTATATGACCGAATTCGGCGAGCAGTACTTC
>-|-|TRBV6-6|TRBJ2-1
CASKGSSSSYNEQFF
TGTGCCAGCAAGGGTAGTTCTAGCTCCTACAATGAGCAGTTCTTC
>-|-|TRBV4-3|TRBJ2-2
CASSQHSTWGDSRELFF
TGCGCCAGCAGCCAACATTCCACGTGGGGTGACAGCCGGGAGCTGTTTTTT
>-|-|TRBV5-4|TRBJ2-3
CASSLLGAQYF
TGTGCCAGCAGCTTGTTGGGGGCGCAGTATTTT
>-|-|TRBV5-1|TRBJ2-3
CASSLSQLLTDTQYF
TGCGCCAGCAGCTTATCCCAGCTCCTAACAGATACGCAGTATTTT
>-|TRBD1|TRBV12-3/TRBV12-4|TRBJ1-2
CASSARQGAYGYTF
TGTGCCAGCAGTGCCCGGCAGGGGGCTTACGGCTACACCTTC
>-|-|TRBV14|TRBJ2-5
CASSQGPRGTQYF
TGTGCCAGCAGCCAAGGGCCCCGGGGGACCCAGTACTTC
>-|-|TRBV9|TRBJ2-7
CASSALGGRDEQYF
TGTGCCAGCAGCGCCCTAGGGGGGCGGGACGAGCAGTACTTC
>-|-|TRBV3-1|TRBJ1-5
CASSQDRASNQPQHF
TGTGCCAGCAGCCAAGACAGGGCGAGCAATCAGCCCCAGCATTTT
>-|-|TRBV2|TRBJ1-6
CASSPRDSRTSPLHF
TGTGCCAGCAGTCCCCGGGACTCCCGGACCTCACCCCTCCACTTT
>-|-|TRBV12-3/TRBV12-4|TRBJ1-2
CASSSSLYGYTF
TGTGCCAGCAGTTCTTCCCTCTATGGCTACACCTTC
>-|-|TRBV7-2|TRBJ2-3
CASSLWAQDTQYF
TGTGCCAGCAGCTTGTGGGCCCAAGATACGCAGTATTTT
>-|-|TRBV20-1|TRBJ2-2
CSAPDGSRNTGELFF
TGCAGTGCCCCGGACGGCAGCCGGAACACCGGGGAGCTGTTTTTT
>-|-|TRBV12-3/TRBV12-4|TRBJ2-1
CASRRRLSPSYNEQFF
TGTGCCAGCAGACGACGTCTATCACCCTCCTACAATGAGCAGTTCTTC
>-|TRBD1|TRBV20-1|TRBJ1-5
CSAPDRVGNQPQHF
TGCAGTGCCCCAGACAGGGTAGGCAATCAGCCCCAGCATTTT
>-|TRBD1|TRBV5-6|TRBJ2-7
CASSWPGQVYF
TGTGCCAGCAGCTGGCCGGGACAGGTGTACTTC
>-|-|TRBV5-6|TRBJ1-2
CASRSDYGYTF
TGTGCCAGCAGATCCGACTATGGCTACACCTTC
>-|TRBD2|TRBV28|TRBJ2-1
CASTTLAAGANEQFF
TGTGCCAGCACCACCCTAGCGGCTGGGGCCAATGAGCAGTTCTTC
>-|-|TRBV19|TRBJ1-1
CASSAERGTEAFF
TGTGCCAGTAGCGCCGAGAGGGGAACTGAAGCTTTCTTT
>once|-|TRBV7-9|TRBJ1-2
CASSLSRRDYGYTF
TGTGCCAGCAGCTTATCCCGCAGGGACTATGGCTACACCTTC
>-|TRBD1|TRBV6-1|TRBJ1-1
CASRDRAFTEAFF
TGTGCCAGCCGTGACAGGGCTTTCACTGAAGCTTTCTTT
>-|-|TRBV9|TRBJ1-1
CASSVIGETMAFF
TGTGCCAGCAGCGTAATAGGGGAAACCATGGCTTTCTTT
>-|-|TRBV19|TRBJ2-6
CASSIVWGPSGANVLTF
TGTGCCAGTAGTATTGTCTGGGGACCCTCTGGGGCCAACGTCCTGACTTTC
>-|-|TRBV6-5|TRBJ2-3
CASTNGYSDTQYF
TGTGCCAGCACCAACGGGTATTCAGATACGCAGTATTTT
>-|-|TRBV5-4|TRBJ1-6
CASSTPGHPDSPLHF
TGTGCCAGCTCCACACCGGGACATCCGGATTCACCCCTCCACTTT
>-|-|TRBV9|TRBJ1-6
CASSTRTEYGGVPLHF
TGTGCCAGCAGCACTCGGACGGAGTACGGGGGTGTACCCCTCCACTTT
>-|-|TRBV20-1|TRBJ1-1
CSARDSWGGTEAFF
TGCAGTGCTAGAGATAGTTGGGGGGGGACTGAAGCTTTTTTT
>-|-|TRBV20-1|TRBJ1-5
CSADSGPGGGNQPQHF
TGCAGTGCCGACTCGGGCCCCGGCGGGGGCAATCAGCCCCAGCATTTT
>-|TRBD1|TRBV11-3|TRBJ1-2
CASSPETGTNYGYTF
TGTGCCAGCAGCCCAGAGACAGGGACTAACTATGGCTACACCTTC
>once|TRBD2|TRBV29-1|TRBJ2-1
CSVSGGADNEQFF
TGCAGCGTAAGCGGGGGGGCAGACAATGAGCAGTTCTTC
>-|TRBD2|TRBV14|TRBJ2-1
CASSQRRGVGWDEQFF
TGTGCCAGCAGCCAAAGGCGGGGGGTTGGTTGGGATGAGCAGTTCTTC
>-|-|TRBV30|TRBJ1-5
CAWSERSSQPQHF
TGTGCCTGGAGTGAGCGTAGTAGTCAGCCCCAGCATTTT
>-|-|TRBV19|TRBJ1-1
CASSIGIGGAFF
TGTGCCAGTAGTATAGGGATTGGGGGAGCTTTCTTT
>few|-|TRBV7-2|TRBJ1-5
CASSVRGNQPQHF
TGTGCCAGCAGCGTCAGAGGGAATCAGCCCCAGCATTTT
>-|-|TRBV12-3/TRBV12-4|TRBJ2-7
CASSLWQGGYEQYF
TGTGCCAGCAGTTTATGGCAGGGGGGCTACGAGCAGTACTTC
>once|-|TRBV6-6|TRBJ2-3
CASSYPDGASTDTQYF
TGTGCCAGCAGTTACCCAGACGGAGCTAGCACAGATACGCAGTATTTT
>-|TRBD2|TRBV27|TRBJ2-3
CASTFLGGAVTDTQYF
TGTGCCAGCACTTTCCTCGGGGGGGCCGTCACAGATACGCAGTATTTT
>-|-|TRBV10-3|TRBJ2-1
CAISESATSGAADEQFF
TGTGCCATCAGTGAGTCGGCAACCTCGGGGGCAGCGGACGAGCAGTTCTTC
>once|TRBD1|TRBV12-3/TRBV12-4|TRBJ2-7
CASRAGTGIYEQYF
TGTGCCAGCAGGGCCGGGACAGGGATTTACGAGCAGTACTTC